The 14 T cell receptor beta chains below were found in one sample sequenced in a study of T cells after yellow fever vaccination. Using its own MiXCR run on the 5' RACE reads, TCRdb lists one record per CDR3 protein. Found here are tens of thousands of distinct CDR3 sequences, around 7% of them singletons; the top ten hold approximately 31%. Sequencing was performed on CD8+ T cells sorted from PBMCs, taken 9 to 11 days after the first yellow fever vaccination. The receptors here all came from a man aged 18 to 30 who received the YFV17D yellow fever vaccine.

This clonotype was recorded a few times. Mismatch with germline at one junction end may stem from a read error. The rearrangement links TRBV30 to TRBJ2-1; maybe TRBD2 (6 bases). This CDR3 is built from 14 residues. Per germline, CDR1 GTSNPN and CDR2 SVGIG (reference sequence). The chain's CDR3 is CAWDEGGLEGRVSF. CDR3 coding DNA: TGTGCCTGGGACGAGGGAGGCCTGGAGGGCCGGGTTTCCTTC.

At least ten counts were recorded for this clonotype. The chain carries TRBV20-1 and TRBJ2-1, with a possible D match to TRBD1 (6 bases). V lost 0 bases to trimming and J lost 2 bases, with 11 bases between them. CDR3 length: 15 residues. Germline CDR1 DFQATT, CDR2 SNEGSKA (reference sequence). CDR3 sequence (DNA): TGCAGTGCTAGAGATCAGGGACAAGCCTACAATGAGCAGTTCTTC. Its protein is CSARDQGQAYNEQFF.

This clonotype was recorded a few times. The chain carries TRBV29-1 and TRBJ2-2; 7 nucleotides agree with TRBD1. Trimming cost V 6 bases and J 5 bases; bases outside gene matches: 3. There are 12 residues in the CDR3. CDR1 and CDR2 (germline): SQVTM, ANQGSEA. The CDR3 sequence is CSVRQGTGELFF. The CDR3 nucleotides read TGCAGCGTAAGACAGGGAACCGGGGAGCTGTTTTTT.

The chain is built from TRBV12-3 or TRBV12-4 and TRBJ1-5; 9 positions match TRBD1. The CDR3 covers 15 residues. V lost 4 bases and J lost 2; bases outside the gene matches: 3. CDR3 nucleotides: TGTGCCAGCAGTTGGGACAGGGCCGGCAATCAGCCCCAGCATTTT. Translating gives CASSWDRAGNQPQHF.

The chain employs TRBV30 and TRBJ1-2; perhaps TRBD1 as D (5 bases). The CDR3 loop spans 15 amino acids. Germline V gene data show CDR1 as GTSNPN and CDR2 as SVGIG (reference sequence). V shed 4 bases and J shed 0 bases, with 15 bases lying between them. This chain's CDR3 is CAWNTGTATNYGYTF. DNA of the CDR3: TGTGCCTGGAACACCGGGACCGCCACTAACTATGGCTACACCTTC.

This clonotype was found many times. The chain joins TRBV9 to TRBJ2-2; D is perhaps TRBD1 or TRBD2 (5 bases each). V lost 3 bases, J lost 4 bases, and 13 bases lay in between. The CDR3 consists of 15 residues. Germline V gene data show CDR1 as SGDLS and CDR2 as YYNGEE. CDR3: CASSGWDGPTGELFF. In DNA, the CDR3 is TGTGCCAGCAGCGGCTGGGACGGACCCACCGGGGAGCTGTTTTTT.

This clonotype was counted ten times or more. This CDR3 reads CASSLGLAGNQETQYF. DNA of the CDR3: TGCGCCAGCAGCTTGGGACTAGCGGGGAACCAAGAGACCCAGTACTTC. The chain joins TRBV5-1 to TRBJ2-5; 11 bases are shared with TRBD2. The CDR3 has 16 residues. The V gene's germline CDR1 is SGHRS and CDR2 YFSETQ. V lost 0 bases to trimming and J lost 0 bases; unmatched junction nucleotides: 1.

There are many counts of this clonotype. The V gene is TRBV4-1, the J gene TRBJ1-1, with D unclear. V lost 3 bases to trimming and J lost 1 base, with 12 bases between them. The CDR3 covers 15 residues. Germline V gene data show CDR1 as MGHRA and CDR2 as YSYEKL. CDR3 region: CASSQVGGTNTEAFF. In DNA, the CDR3 is TGCGCCAGCAGCCAGGTCGGCGGTACGAACACTGAAGCTTTCTTT.

At least ten counts were recorded for this clonotype. V gene TRBV12-3 or TRBV12-4 combines with J gene TRBJ2-1; a possible D gene is TRBD2 (6 bases). This CDR3 is built from 12 residues. With 6 bases removed from V and 6 bases from J, the gap between germline ends came to 9 bases. The CDR3 loop is CASRGLPNEQFF. CDR3 nucleotide sequence: TGTGCCAGCAGGGGACTGCCCAATGAGCAGTTCTTC.

This clonotype has just a few counts. V usage is TRBV4-3 and J usage is TRBJ1-1; D gene unclear. V was shortened by 4 bases and J by 3 bases, with 9 bases between the two germline ends. Per germline, CDR1 LGHNA and CDR2 YSLEER. This CDR3 is 13 amino acids long. The CDR3 region is CASSPAGDTEAFF. CDR3 DNA: TGCGCCAGCAGCCCCGCGGGAGACACTGAAGCTTTCTTT.

This clonotype has at least ten counts. The chain links TRBV12-3 or TRBV12-4 to TRBJ2-1; D unresolved. With 5 bases removed from V and 6 bases from J, the gap between germline ends came to 14 bases. The CDR3 covers 14 residues. The DNA of the CDR3 is TGTGCCAGCAGTGCTTTAGAGGATCCCAATGAGCAGTTCTTC. Translating gives CASSALEDPNEQFF.

The chain uses TRBV6-2 or TRBV6-3 and TRBJ2-5, with a possible D match to TRBD2 (5 bases). Looked up from germline, CDR1 is MNHEY and CDR2 is SVGEGT. V was pared by 10 bases and J by 1 base, with 16 bases between. The length of the CDR3 is 14 residues. CDR3: CATVPGDLQETQYF. The CDR3 region has the DNA TGTGCCACGGTACCCGGGGATCTCCAAGAGACCCAGTACTTC.

In this sample, this clonotype turned up a few times. This chain connects TRBV6-2 or TRBV6-3 to TRBJ1-1; TRBD1 might be the D (6 bases). Per germline, CDR1 MNHEY and CDR2 SVGEGT. The CDR3 length is 14 residues. V gave up 3 bases and J gave up 6 bases, with 14 bases separating them. CDR3 protein: CASSYGGPGPEAFF. The CDR3 coding sequence is TGTGCCAGCAGTTATGGGGGCCCCGGGCCTGAAGCTTTCTTT.

This clonotype was counted only a few times. V is TRBV3-1 and J is TRBJ1-6; possibly TRBD1 for D (6 bases). V was clipped by 0 bases and J by 2 bases, with 17 bases between them. The germline V gene has CDR1 LGHDT and CDR2 YNNKEL (reference sequence). This CDR3 is 19 amino acids long. CDR3 sequence (DNA): TGTGCCAGCAGCCAAGATGAAGGGGGGAGGGAGCCCTATAATTCACCCCTCCACTTT. This encodes CASSQDEGGREPYNSPLHF.